One T cell receptor beta chain is described in this entry. Many counts were recorded for this clonotype. Its antigen is unknown. No per-base quality is available; no much larger clone lies one base away. Interpreted using the paper, the time point label stands for: patch test 1, 2 weeks after DPC sensitization. Explained via the paper, the treatment or condition label denotes: therapeutic diphenylcyclopropenone sensitization with weekly scalp DPC. At every patch-test visit, the blood draw took place before the patch test was put on. Eligible patients were aged 18 to 70, diagnosed with alopecia, deemed suitable for DPC therapy, and excluded if pregnant. Total RNA was extracted from unfractionated whole blood collected in Tempus Blood RNA tubes. The library was produced with RACE. Sequenced using a NextSeq 500. During library preparation, unique molecular identifiers were attached to individual cDNA molecules so that TCRs could be counted in a quantitative, reproducible way. For every blood RNA sample, sequencing covered both the TCR alpha and TCR beta chains. As for how the authors treated the data: The median number of TCRs per sample was over 85,000, ranging from about 23,224 to 690,600. V, J and CDR3 annotation of the TCR reads was carried out using the Decombinator software suite. For the PS versus PT1 abundance plots, all samples were subsampled to the same number of TCRs (28,000). TCRs were defined as expanded if absent before sensitization and observed at least eight times at the 2-week time point. TCRdb itself trimmed the public reads at Q25 with fastp, ran MiXCR and retained productive beta chains. Rows are combined by CDR3 protein, so each entry shows the most common genes and DNA. The V and J calls here are based on TCRdb, not the publication. Recorded for this sample are a few hundred thousand distinct CDR3 sequences; about 4.4% of them occurred a single time. Of the sample, under 2.5% falls within the top ten clones.

These data come from a study of human T cells and chemical hapten exposure (dated by TCRdb to the early 2020s). Background on the whole study: For sensitization, 2% DPC in acetone was applied to a 2 cm by 2 cm area of upper inner arm skin. The libraries were sequenced as a pool, and the TCR yield per sample differed mostly because of small variations in library volumes within the pool. Patient blood was sampled pre-sensitization (week 0) and at 2, 6 and about 24 weeks after DPC sensitization. This study followed changes in the peripheral blood TCR repertoire in vivo during primary and secondary sensitization of alopecia patients to the hapten diphenylcyclopropenone (DPC). Patch tests used Finn chambers with 0.01% DPC on the upper back, scored after 6 days by International Contact Dermatitis Research Group standards. Patients additionally received weekly therapeutic DPC doses to the scalp throughout the approximately 25-week study period. Alopecia areata with under or over 50% scalp involvement, alopecia totalis and alopecia universalis were represented in the patient cohort, which was mostly female. For TCR sequencing, blood came from 25 to 35 alopecia patients at anywhere from one to four time points (pre-sensitization, 2, 6 and 24 weeks). The investigation overall reported the following: Patch test score correlated positively with the number of PT1 expanded TCRs, reaching significance at thresholds 8, 16 and 32 but not at 4. Expanded TCRs formed significantly more large CDR3 similarity clusters than pre-sensitization or healthy control sets, consistent with antigen-driven responses. Because every patient had alopecia, a presumed autoimmune disease, the patients' immune response might differ from that of healthy individuals. After repeated subsampling, the strength of the expansion versus patch-test correlation and the threshold at which it became significant changed. DPC sensitization did not change the number of TCRs with a frequency above 1 in 1000, and there was no evidence of changes in global repertoire structure.

The CDR3 sequence holds 12 residues, the cysteine and phenylalanine included. The only DNA kept is the CDR3, 36 bases in frame from the first base. Trimming costs V 2 bases and J 12 bases, and their ends lie 14 bases apart. CDR1 and CDR2 were assigned from the germline V gene as MNHEY and SVGAGI. This sample comprised whole blood, obtained in connection with sensitization to the hapten diphenylcyclopropenone (DPC). The clonotype was recovered from a woman aged 50 to 60 with alopecia areata. Some clones in this sample may be carry-over from other donors' samples. The chain joins TRBV6-5 to TRBJ2-7; matching of 6 bases hints at TRBD1 as the D gene. CDR3 region: CASSYEGTKRYF. The DNA reads TGTGCCAGCAGTTACGAAGGGACAAAGAGGTACTTC.